This TCR beta chain was retrieved from a study of T cells expressing NK-cell markers. The CDR3 totals 15 residues. Synthesis of TCR beta cDNA relied on 5'RACE template switching carrying UMIs. TCRdb reprocessed the 5' RACE reads and reports one entry per CDR3 protein, with no DNA. There are about 440,000 distinct CDR3 sequences in the sample, with 6% to 8% held by the top ten. What was sequenced was blood T cells: a sorted CD56 or NKG2C T cell subset, CD4+ or CD8+ T cells, or bulk PBMC T cells (not recorded which). The J gene is TRBJ2-1, the V gene TRBV21-1; TCRdb's D call of TRBD2 is untestable without DNA. TRBV21-1 is a pseudogene locus. The sequence derives from a woman between 18 and 70 years old in good health. CDR3 sequence: CASSKYASVYNEQFF.